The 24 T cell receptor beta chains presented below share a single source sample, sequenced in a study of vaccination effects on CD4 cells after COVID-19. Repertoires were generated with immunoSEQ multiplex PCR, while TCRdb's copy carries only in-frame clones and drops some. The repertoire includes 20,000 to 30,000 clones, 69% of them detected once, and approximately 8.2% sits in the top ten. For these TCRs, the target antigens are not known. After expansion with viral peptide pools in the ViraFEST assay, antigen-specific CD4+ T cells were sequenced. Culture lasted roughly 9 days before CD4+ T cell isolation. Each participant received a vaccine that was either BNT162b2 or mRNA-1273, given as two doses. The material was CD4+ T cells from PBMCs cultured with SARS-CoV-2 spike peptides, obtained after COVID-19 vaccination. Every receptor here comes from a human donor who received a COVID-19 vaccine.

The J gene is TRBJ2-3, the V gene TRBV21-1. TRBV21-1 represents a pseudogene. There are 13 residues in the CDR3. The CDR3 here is CASSRTGADTQYF. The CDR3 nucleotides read TGTGCCAGCAGCCGGACGGGCGCAGATACGCAGTATTTT.

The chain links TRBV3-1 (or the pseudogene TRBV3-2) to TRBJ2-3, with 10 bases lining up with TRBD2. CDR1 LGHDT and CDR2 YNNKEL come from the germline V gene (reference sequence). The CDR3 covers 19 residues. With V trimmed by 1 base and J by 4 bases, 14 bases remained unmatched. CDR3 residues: CASSQGALAGEAWADTQYF. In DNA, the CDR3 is TGTGCCAGCAGCCAAGGGGCTCTAGCGGGAGAAGCATGGGCAGATACGCAGTATTTT.

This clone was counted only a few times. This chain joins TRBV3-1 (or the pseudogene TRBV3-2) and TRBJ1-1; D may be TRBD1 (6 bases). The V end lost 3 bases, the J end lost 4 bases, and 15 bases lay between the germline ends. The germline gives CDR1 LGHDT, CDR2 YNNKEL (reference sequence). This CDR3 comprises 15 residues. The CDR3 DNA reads TGTGCCAGCAGCCAGTACAGGGTTTCGGGCACTGAAGCTTTCTTT. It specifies CASSQYRVSGTEAFF.

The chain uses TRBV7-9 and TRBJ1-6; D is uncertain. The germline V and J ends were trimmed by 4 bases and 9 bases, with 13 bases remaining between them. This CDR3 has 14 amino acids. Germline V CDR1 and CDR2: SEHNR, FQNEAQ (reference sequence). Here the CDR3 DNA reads TGTGCCAGCAGCTCCCAGGTCTCGGGTTCACCCCTCCACTTT. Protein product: CASSSQVSGSPLHF. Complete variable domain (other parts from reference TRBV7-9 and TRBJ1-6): DTGVSQNPRHKITKRGQNVTFRCDPISEHNRLYWYRQTLGQGPEFLTYFQNEAQLEKSRLLSDRFSAERPKGSFSTLEIQRTEQGDSAMYLCASSSQVSGSPLHFGNGTRLTVT.

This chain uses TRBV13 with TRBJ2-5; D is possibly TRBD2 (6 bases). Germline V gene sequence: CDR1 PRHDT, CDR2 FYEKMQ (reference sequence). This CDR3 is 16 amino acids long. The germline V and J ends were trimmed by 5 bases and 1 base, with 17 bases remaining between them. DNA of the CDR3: TGTGCCAGCAGCCCCCGAGCTAGCGACGCCCAAGAGACCCAGTACTTC. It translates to CASSPRASDAQETQYF.

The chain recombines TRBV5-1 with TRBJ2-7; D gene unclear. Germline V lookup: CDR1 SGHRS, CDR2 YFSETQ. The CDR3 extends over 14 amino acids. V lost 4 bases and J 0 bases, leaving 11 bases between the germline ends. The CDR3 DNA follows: TGCGCCAGCAGCGCCGGACGGAACTCCTACGAGCAGTACTTC. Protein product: CASSAGRNSYEQYF. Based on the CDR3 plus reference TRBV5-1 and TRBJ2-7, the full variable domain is KAGVTQTPRYLIKTRGQQVTLSCSPISGHRSVSWYQQTPGQGLQFLFEYFSETQRNKGNFPGRFSGRQFSNSRSEMNVSTLELGDSALYLCASSAGRNSYEQYFGPGTRLTVT.

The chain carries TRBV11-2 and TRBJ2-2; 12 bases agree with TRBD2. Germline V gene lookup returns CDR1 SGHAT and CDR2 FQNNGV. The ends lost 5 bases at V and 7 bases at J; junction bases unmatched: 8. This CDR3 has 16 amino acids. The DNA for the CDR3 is TGTGCCAGCAGCCTCCGGACTAGCGGGATGATCGGGGAGCTGTTTTTT. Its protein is CASSLRTSGMIGELFF.

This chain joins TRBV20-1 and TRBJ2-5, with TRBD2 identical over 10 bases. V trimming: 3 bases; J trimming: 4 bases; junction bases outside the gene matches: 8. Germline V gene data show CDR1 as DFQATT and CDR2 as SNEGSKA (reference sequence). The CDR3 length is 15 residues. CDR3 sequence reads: CSASRAGGLRETQYF. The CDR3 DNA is TGCAGTGCTAGTCGAGCGGGGGGGCTCCGAGAGACCCAGTACTTC.

The DNA for the CDR3 is TGTGCCAGCAGCCAAGATCCAGGGGGAAAGCAGCCCCAGCATTTT. Translating it yields CASSQDPGGKQPQHF. V and J are TRBV3-1 (or the pseudogene TRBV3-2) and TRBJ1-5; 7 bases agree with TRBD1. This CDR3 is 15 amino acids long. Germline V gene lookup returns CDR1 LGHDT and CDR2 YNNKEL (reference sequence). With V trimmed by 0 bases and J by 7 bases, 6 bases remained unmatched.

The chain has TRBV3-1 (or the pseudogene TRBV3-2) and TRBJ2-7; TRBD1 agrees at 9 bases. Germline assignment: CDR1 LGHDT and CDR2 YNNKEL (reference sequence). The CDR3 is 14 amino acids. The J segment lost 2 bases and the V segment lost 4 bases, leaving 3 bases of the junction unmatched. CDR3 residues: CASSLGQGPYEQYF. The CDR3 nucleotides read TGTGCCAGCAGCCTCGGACAGGGGCCCTACGAGCAGTACTTC.

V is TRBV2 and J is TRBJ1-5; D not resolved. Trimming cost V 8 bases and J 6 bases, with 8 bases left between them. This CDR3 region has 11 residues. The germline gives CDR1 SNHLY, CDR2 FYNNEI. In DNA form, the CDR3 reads TGTGCCAGCGCCCTGACTCAGCCCCAGCATTTT. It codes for CASALTQPQHF.

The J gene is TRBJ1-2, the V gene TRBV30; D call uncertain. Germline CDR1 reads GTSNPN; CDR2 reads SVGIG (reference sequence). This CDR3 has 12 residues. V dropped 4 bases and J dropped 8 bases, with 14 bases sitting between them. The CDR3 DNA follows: TGTGCCTGGAAACAAGAGGGTGGAGGCTACACCTTC. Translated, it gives CAWKQEGGGYTF.

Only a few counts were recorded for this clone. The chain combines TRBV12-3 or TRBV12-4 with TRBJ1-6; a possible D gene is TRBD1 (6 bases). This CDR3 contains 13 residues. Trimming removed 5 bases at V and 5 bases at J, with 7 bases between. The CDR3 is CASSTGHNSPLHF. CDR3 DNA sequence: TGTGCCAGCAGTACAGGGCATAATTCACCCCTCCACTTT.

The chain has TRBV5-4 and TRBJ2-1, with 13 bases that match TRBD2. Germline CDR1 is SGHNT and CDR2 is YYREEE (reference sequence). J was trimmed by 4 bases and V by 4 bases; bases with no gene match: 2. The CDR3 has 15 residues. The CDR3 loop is CASSRTSGGYNEQFF. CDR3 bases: TGTGCCAGCAGCCGGACTAGCGGGGGTTACAATGAGCAGTTCTTC. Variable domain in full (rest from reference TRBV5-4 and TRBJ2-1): ETGVTQSPTHLIKTRGQQVTLRCSSQSGHNTVSWYQQALGQGPQFIFQYYREEENGRGNFPPRFSGLQFPNYSSELNVNALELDDSALYLCASSRTSGGYNEQFFGPGTRLTVL.

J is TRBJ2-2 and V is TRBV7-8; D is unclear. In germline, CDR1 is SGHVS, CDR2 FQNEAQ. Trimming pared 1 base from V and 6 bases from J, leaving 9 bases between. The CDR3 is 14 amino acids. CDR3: CASSLEIDPGELFF. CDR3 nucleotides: TGTGCCAGCAGCTTAGAGATCGACCCCGGGGAGCTGTTTTTT.

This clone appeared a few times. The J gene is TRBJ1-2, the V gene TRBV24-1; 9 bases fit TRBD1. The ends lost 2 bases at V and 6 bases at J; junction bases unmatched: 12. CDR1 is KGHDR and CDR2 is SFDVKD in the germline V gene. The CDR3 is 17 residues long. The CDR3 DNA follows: TGTGCCACCAGTGATTATGGCATCACAGGGGGCGCGGATGGCTACACCTTC. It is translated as CATSDYGITGGADGYTF.

The CDR3 region is CASRAQGNTEAFF. The CDR3 coding sequence is TGTGCCAGCAGGGCACAGGGGAACACTGAAGCTTTCTTT. This chain links TRBV2 with TRBJ1-1; TRBD1 might be the D (6 bases). V lost 6 bases to trimming and J lost 1 base, with 9 bases between them. CDR1 and CDR2 from the germline V gene are SNHLY and FYNNEI. The length of the CDR3 is 13 residues.

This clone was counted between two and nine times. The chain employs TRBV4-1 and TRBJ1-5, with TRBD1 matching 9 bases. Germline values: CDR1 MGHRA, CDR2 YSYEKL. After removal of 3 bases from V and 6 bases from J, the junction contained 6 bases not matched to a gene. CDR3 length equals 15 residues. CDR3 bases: TGCGCCAGCAGCCATGCGGACAGGGGAACTCAGCCCCAGCATTTT. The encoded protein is CASSHADRGTQPQHF.

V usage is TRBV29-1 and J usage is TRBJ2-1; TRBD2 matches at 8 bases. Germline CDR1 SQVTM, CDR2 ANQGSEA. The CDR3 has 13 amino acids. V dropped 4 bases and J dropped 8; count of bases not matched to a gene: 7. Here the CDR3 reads CSVAREEWDEQFF. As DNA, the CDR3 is TGCAGCGTTGCGCGGGAGGAGTGGGATGAGCAGTTCTTC.

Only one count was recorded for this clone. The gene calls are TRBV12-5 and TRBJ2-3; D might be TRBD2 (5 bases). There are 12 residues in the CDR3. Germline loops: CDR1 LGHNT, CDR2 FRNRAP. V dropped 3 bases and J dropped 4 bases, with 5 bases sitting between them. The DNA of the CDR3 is TGTGCTAGTGGTTTCGGGGCAGATACGCAGTATTTT. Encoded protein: CASGFGADTQYF.

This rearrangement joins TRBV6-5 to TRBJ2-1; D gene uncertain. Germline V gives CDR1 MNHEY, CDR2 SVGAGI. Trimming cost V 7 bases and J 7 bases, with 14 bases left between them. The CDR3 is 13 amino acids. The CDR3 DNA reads TGTGCCAGCACCGAACTGAGCCGGAATGAGCAGTTCTTC. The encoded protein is CASTELSRNEQFF.

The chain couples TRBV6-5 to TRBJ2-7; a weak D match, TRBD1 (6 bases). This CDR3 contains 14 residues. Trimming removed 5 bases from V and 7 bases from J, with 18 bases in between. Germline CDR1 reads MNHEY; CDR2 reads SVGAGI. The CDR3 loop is CASSKRTDTREQYF. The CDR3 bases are TGTGCCAGCAGTAAACGGACAGATACGAGGGAGCAGTACTTC.

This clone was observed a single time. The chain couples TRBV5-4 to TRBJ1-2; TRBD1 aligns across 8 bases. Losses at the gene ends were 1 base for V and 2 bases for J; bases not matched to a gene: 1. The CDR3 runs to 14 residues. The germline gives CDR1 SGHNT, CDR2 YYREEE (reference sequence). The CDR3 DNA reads TGTGCCAGCAGCTTGCAGGGGGCAAACTATGGCTACACCTTC. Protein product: CASSLQGANYGYTF.

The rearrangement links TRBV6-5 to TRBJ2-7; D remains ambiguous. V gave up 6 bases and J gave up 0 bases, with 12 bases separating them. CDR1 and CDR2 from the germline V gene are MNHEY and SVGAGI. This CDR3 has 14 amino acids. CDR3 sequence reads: CASSPRYSSYEQYF. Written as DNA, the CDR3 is TGTGCCAGCAGCCCCCGGTACTCCTCCTACGAGCAGTACTTC.